This T cell receptor beta chain came from a study of T-cell memory formation after mild COVID-19. Study as a whole: TCR clusters largely stayed donor specific.

General study results and limits: Chiefly within CM and EM were the contracting CD4+ clones; CD8+ ones were within EMRA.

TCRdb re-derived calls from the 5' RACE reads in MiXCR, one entry per CDR3 protein. The sample has 260,000 or so distinct CDR3 sequences; approximately 15% are singletons. CDR1 and CDR2 from the germline V gene are DFQATT and SNEGSKA (reference sequence). The CDR3 loop spans 15 amino acids. V was pared by 6 bases and J by 4 bases, with 21 bases between. This clonotype occurred a few times. The target antigen is unknown. The chain uses TRBV20-1 and TRBJ1-2, with D tentatively TRBD1 (5 bases). The sequence came from a man aged 18-30 years who had mild COVID-19 (a few samples of this study predate the infection). Cell type and time point are not known. Sequenced: PBMCs or a T cell subset sorted from them (not recorded which). The CDR3: CSANTFPRQGYGYTF. Written as DNA, the CDR3 is TGCAGTGCAAACACCTTCCCCCGCCAGGGCTATGGCTACACCTTC.